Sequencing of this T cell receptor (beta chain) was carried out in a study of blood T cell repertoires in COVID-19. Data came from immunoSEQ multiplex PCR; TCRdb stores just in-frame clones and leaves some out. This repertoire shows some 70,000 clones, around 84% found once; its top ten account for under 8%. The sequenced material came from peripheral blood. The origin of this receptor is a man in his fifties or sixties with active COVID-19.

CDR3 protein: CASSLPSEWERRTGELFF. CDR3 coding DNA: TGTGCCAGCAGCTTGCCATCTGAGTGGGAGCGTCGGACCGGGGAGCTGTTTTTT. V is TRBV7-9 and J is TRBJ2-2, with D possibly being TRBD2 (5 bases). V lost 3 bases and J 5 bases, leaving 22 bases between the germline ends. Germline lookup yields CDR1 SEHNR and CDR2 FQNEAQ (reference sequence). This CDR3 region has 18 residues. Full variable domain (remainder filled in from reference TRBV7-9 and TRBJ2-2): DTGVSQNPRHKITKRGQNVTFRCDPISEHNRLYWYRQTLGQGPEFLTYFQNEAQLEKSRLLSDRFSAERPKGSFSTLEIQRTEQGDSAMYLCASSLPSEWERRTGELFFGEGSRLTVL.